This T cell receptor beta chain was retrieved from a study of Ad26.COV2.S vaccination and SARS-CoV-2 variants. Study at large: Doses of Ad26.COV2.S were injected into muscle once or twice, 56 days apart.

Some clones are missing from TCRdb's copy, which holds only in-frame ones; the method was immunoSEQ multiplex PCR. The table has some 420,000 clones, roughly 90% seen once. This clone has only one observation. Documented treatment: some 20 received Ad26.COV2.S at low or high dose, single or two shots; five or six received placebo; per-sample allocation not given. Each sample was drawn 63 days after the first injection (of vaccine or placebo). Cohort 1b enrolled adults aged 18-55 years in Boston. Germline lookup yields CDR1 LGHNA and CDR2 YNFKEQ. The ends were cut back, 1 base at V and 0 bases at J, with 10 bases in the middle. The CDR3 length is 16 residues.

The source is a person aged 18-60 years who received the Ad26.COV2.S COVID-19 vaccine or a placebo. The material sequenced was peripheral blood, taken in a trial of Ad26.COV2.S vaccine versus placebo. The chain links TRBV4-2 to TRBJ1-5; D ambiguous. The CDR3 is CASSQVDNGSNQPQHF. CDR3 nucleotide sequence: TGTGCCAGCAGCCAAGTTGACAATGGTAGCAATCAGCCCCAGCATTTT.